This T cell receptor (beta chain) was observed in a study of T cells after yellow fever vaccination. As for the study in general: The fractions with low cell numbers were processed using SMART-Seq v4 Ultra Low Input.

The V gene's germline CDR1 is DFQATT and CDR2 SNEGSKA (reference sequence). CDR3 length: 14 residues. V lost 6 bases, J lost 0 bases, and 12 bases lay in between. Template switching with 5'RACE generated the TCR cDNA and added a universal primer site and UMIs. TCRdb ran MiXCR on the 5' RACE reads and lists one entry per CDR3 protein. The data show approximately 260,000 distinct CDR3 sequences, roughly 4.8% seen once. About this clonotype: Antigen: not known.

Study-level results: Post-booster repertoires again held most primary-vaccination clones (roughly 96% CD4, about 88% CD8).

The material was CD4+ T cells sorted from PBMCs, obtained on the day of the yellow fever booster vaccination. The rearrangement joins TRBV20-1 to TRBJ1-3; no clear D gene. The receptor's source is a young man who received the YFV17D yellow fever vaccine. The DNA of the CDR3 is TGCAGTGCGGGTAGACCAGACTCTGGAAACACCATATATTTT. This encodes CSAGRPDSGNTIYF.